These 7 T cell receptor beta chains were sequenced from one sample in a study of radiation and T cells in renal cell carcinoma. The sample's time point: baseline pretreatment blood. Treatment given: 15 Gy SBRT to primary tumor, nephrectomy 4 weeks later. Only in-frame clones appear in the TCRdb table, and some are missing; sequencing was by immunoSEQ multiplex PCR. The sample records about 130,000 clones, about 88% being singletons. The source was blood, collected from a patient whose treatment included radiotherapy and nephrectomy. Receptor source: a woman between 45 and 60 years old with renal cell carcinoma.

The V gene is TRBV11-2, the J gene TRBJ2-1, with D tentatively TRBD1 (6 bases). Deletions cut 5 bases from V and 4 bases from J, with 12 bases between. This CDR3 region has 14 residues. Per the germline V gene, CDR1 is SGHAT and CDR2 is FQNNGV. The CDR3 loop is CASSGGHPYNEQFF. The CDR3 DNA sequence: TGTGCCAGCAGCGGGGGACACCCGTACAATGAGCAGTTCTTC.

This chain uses TRBV19 with TRBJ2-2; D not certain. The CDR3 loop spans 17 amino acids. From germline, CDR1 is LNHDA and CDR2 SQIVND (reference sequence). The V end was cut by 7 bases, the J end by 1 base, with 19 bases between. For the CDR3, the DNA is TGTGCCAGTAAGGGCAGCCCAACCTCAAAGAACACCGGGGAGCTGTTTTTT. Translating it yields CASKGSPTSKNTGELFF.

This clone was seen more than once but under ten times. The chain is built from TRBV10-3 and TRBJ1-1; TRBD1 matches 7 bases. CDR3 length: 14 residues. V dropped 9 bases and J dropped 0; count of bases not matched to a gene: 7. Germline assignment: CDR1 ENHRY and CDR2 SYGVKD. CDR3 residues: CAIRDRALNTEAFF. In nucleotides, the CDR3 is TGTGCCATACGAGACAGGGCTTTGAACACTGAAGCTTTCTTT.

This chain links TRBV5-4 with TRBJ2-3, with TRBD2 as a possible D gene (5 bases). CDR3 length: 14 amino acids. The V end lost 0 bases, the J end lost 2 bases, and 7 bases lay between the germline ends. Germline CDR1 and CDR2: SGHNT and YYREEE (reference sequence). In DNA, the CDR3 is TGTGCCAGCAGCTTGGACGGGAACACAGATACGCAGTATTTT. This codes for CASSLDGNTDTQYF.

The J gene is TRBJ2-5, the V gene TRBV6-5, with 11 bases lining up with TRBD1. CDR1 is MNHEY, CDR2 SVGAGI, per germline. The CDR3 covers 16 residues. J was trimmed by 5 bases and V by 0 bases; bases with no gene match: 5. This CDR3 reads CASSYSTDRGRETQYF. The DNA of the CDR3 is TGTGCCAGCAGTTACTCAACGGACAGGGGGCGCGAGACCCAGTACTTC.

This clone qualifies as medium-sized. The chain combines TRBV4-2 with TRBJ1-1; 10 nucleotides align to TRBD1. V lost 1 base and J lost 4; bases outside the gene matches: 6. Germline CDR1 is LGHNA and CDR2 is YNFKEQ. CDR3 length equals 16 residues. CDR3 in amino acids: CASSQGPGQGSTEAFF. Written as DNA, the CDR3 is TGTGCCAGCAGCCAAGGGCCGGGACAGGGGAGCACTGAAGCTTTCTTT.

The V gene is TRBV6-5, the J gene TRBJ2-1; D may be TRBD2 (6 bases). CDR3 length: 15 amino acids. The V gene's germline CDR1 is MNHEY and CDR2 SVGAGI. V was pared by 0 bases and J by 3 bases, with 9 bases between. DNA for the CDR3: TGTGCCAGCAGTTACTCTGGGGGGTTCTACAATGAGCAGTTCTTC. It codes for CASSYSGGFYNEQFF.